Below, 15 T cell receptor beta chains from the same sample are listed, as sequenced in a study of T cells after posttransplantation cyclophosphamide. Libraries were prepared by immunoSEQ multiplex PCR; TCRdb keeps only in-frame clonotypes and omits some of them. In total the sample includes some 8,100 clones, none of them seen once. A marrow graft followed busulfan-fludarabine conditioning, with cyclophosphamide on days +3 and +4. Sequenced here: PBMCs, sampled after allogeneic stem cell transplant with posttransplant cyclophosphamide. These receptors came from a female patient aged 50 to 60 who received an allogeneic stem cell transplant from a related donor, was CMV-positive, and had no GVHD. The graft donor may have given rise to some T cells.

This clone was seen at least ten times. This rearrangement joins TRBV4-2 to TRBJ2-5, with a weak D call TRBD2 (5 bases). The CDR3 covers 14 residues. Germline lookup yields CDR1 LGHNA and CDR2 YNFKEQ. V lost 3 bases, J lost 3 bases, and 11 bases lay in between. This CDR3 reads CASSQGTRKETQYF. CDR3 DNA: TGTGCCAGCAGCCAGGGAACTAGAAAAGAGACCCAGTACTTC.

J is TRBJ1-5 and V is TRBV7-6; 7 bases line up with TRBD1. The CDR3 sequence is 16 residues long. The germline V gene has CDR1 SGHVS and CDR2 FNYEAQ. Unmatched junction bases numbered 11, after V lost 4 bases and J lost 5 bases. CDR3 coding DNA: TGTGCCAGCAGCTCGACCCCTTACAGGGGCGATCAGCCCCAGCATTTT. This encodes CASSSTPYRGDQPQHF.

This clone was recorded at least ten times. The chain carries TRBV7-6 and TRBJ1-1; D is ambiguous. Germline CDR1 and CDR2: SGHVS and FNYEAQ. The V gene lost 5 bases and the J gene lost 5 bases, with 9 bases spanning the gap. The CDR3 is 12 amino acids. CDR3 bases: TGTGCCAGCAGCCTCAGAGGGACTGAAGCTTTCTTT. It translates to CASSLRGTEAFF. Filled out from reference TRBV7-6 and TRBJ1-1, the complete variable domain reads GAGVSQSPRYKVTKRGQDVALRCDPISGHVSLYWYRQALGQGPEFLTYFNYEAQQDKSGLPNDRFSAERPEGSISTLTIQRTEQRDSAMYRCASSLRGTEAFFGQGTRLTVV.

This clone was seen a few times. The rearrangement joins TRBV25-1 to TRBJ1-6, with a weak D call TRBD1 (6 bases). Deletions cut 8 bases from V and 8 bases from J, with 16 bases between. This CDR3 is 14 amino acids long. Per germline, CDR1 MGHDK and CDR2 SYGVNS. The CDR3 DNA sequence: TGTGCCAGCCAAGACACAGGGCGTGATTCACCCCTCCACTTT. This codes for CASQDTGRDSPLHF.

This clone showed up many times. The CDR3 bases are TGCAGCGTTAACCGAGCGGGAGCGAACACCGGGGAGCTGTTTTTT. As protein: CSVNRAGANTGELFF. The V gene is TRBV29-1, the J gene TRBJ2-2; 8 bases agree with TRBD2. After removal of 5 bases from V and 0 bases from J, the junction contained 5 bases not matched to a gene. Germline lookup yields CDR1 SQVTM and CDR2 ANQGSEA. The CDR3 contains 15 residues.

This clone was found many times. The chain joins TRBV5-1 to TRBJ2-1; 8 bases map to TRBD1. Germline V CDR1 and CDR2: SGHRS, YFSETQ. With V trimmed by 0 bases and J by 3 bases, 2 bases remained unmatched. The CDR3 length is 15 residues. The CDR3 protein is CASSLETGVYNEQFF. For the CDR3, the DNA is TGCGCCAGCAGCTTGGAGACAGGGGTCTACAATGAGCAGTTCTTC.

This clone was picked up many times. The chain has TRBV6-1 and TRBJ2-7; 9 positions agree with TRBD1. The CDR3 contains 17 residues. CDR1 MNHNS and CDR2 SASEGT come from the germline V gene. The V and J ends lost 1 base and 2 bases, in that order; junction bases with no gene match: 9. DNA for the CDR3: TGTGCCAGCAGTGAAGTGACCGGGACAGGGAGGCCCTACGAGCAGTACTTC. This translates into CASSEVTGTGRPYEQYF.

This clone was recorded many times. The chain combines TRBV19 with TRBJ1-5; TRBD1 matches 10 bases. CDR3 length equals 16 residues. V shed 3 bases, J shed 6 bases, and the junction held 8 bases outside the gene matches. The germline V gene has CDR1 LNHDA and CDR2 SQIVND (reference sequence). The CDR3 reads CASSMLDRGIPQPQHF. The CDR3 bases are TGTGCCAGTAGTATGCTGGACAGGGGGATCCCTCAGCCCCAGCATTTT.

There are many counts of this clone. The chain is built from TRBV12-3 or TRBV12-4 and TRBJ2-3, with D tentatively TRBD2 (7 bases). Between the trimmed V and J ends, which lost 4 bases and 5 bases, there was a span of 13 bases. The CDR3 loop spans 14 amino acids. CDR3 nucleotide sequence: TGTGCCAGCAGTTGGGGGGGGCAGGAAGATACGCAGTATTTT. Its translation: CASSWGGQEDTQYF.

Ten or more counts support this clone. This chain connects TRBV6-5 to TRBJ2-7; no definite D call. The CDR3 is made up of 14 amino acids. Germline CDR1 and CDR2: MNHEY and SVGAGI. V lost 6 bases, J lost 3 bases, and 15 bases lay in between. The CDR3 DNA reads as TGTGCCAGCAGACCCTCCCCACAGTTCTACGAGCAGTACTTC. Encoded protein: CASRPSPQFYEQYF.

This clone appeared many times. The CDR3 spells CASSILALSYNEQFF. As DNA, the CDR3 is TGTGCCAGCAGCATACTAGCGCTTTCCTACAATGAGCAGTTCTTC. This chain uses TRBV7-2 with TRBJ2-1, with 7 bases aligning to TRBD2. The germline gives CDR1 SGHTA, CDR2 FQGNSA. CDR3 length: 15 residues. V lost 5 bases to trimming and J lost 1 base; unmatched junction nucleotides: 5.

This clone has a count of ten or more. The chain is built from TRBV4-1 and TRBJ2-1; 12 bases are shared with TRBD2. Germline values: CDR1 MGHRA, CDR2 YSYEKL. The ends lost 4 bases at V and 1 base at J; junction bases unmatched: 5. The CDR3 covers 17 residues. The CDR3 DNA follows: TGCGCCAGCAGCCTCTGGACTAGCGGGAAGTCCTACAATGAGCAGTTCTTC. Translating gives CASSLWTSGKSYNEQFF.

This clone was recorded many times. The V call is TRBV6-5, the J call TRBJ1-1; 9 positions match TRBD1. Germline-derived CDR1 and CDR2 are MNHEY and SVGAGI. Germline trimming cut 6 bases from V and 10 bases from J; bases unmatched to any gene: 9. The CDR3 is 13 amino acids. CDR3 loop: CASSSPGTGLAFF. CDR3 coding DNA: TGTGCCAGCAGCAGTCCCGGGACAGGGTTAGCTTTCTTT.

At least ten counts were recorded for this clone. J is TRBJ2-7 and V is TRBV19; 8 bases map to TRBD1. V was pared by 4 bases and J by 4 bases, with 9 bases of the junction left unmatched. Looked up from germline, CDR1 is LNHDA and CDR2 is SQIVND (reference sequence). The CDR3 is 15 amino acids. CDR3 in DNA: TGTGCCAGTAGTAGAGGACAGGGATATGTGTACGAGCAGTACTTC. Encoded protein: CASSRGQGYVYEQYF. Based on the CDR3 plus reference TRBV19 and TRBJ2-7, the full variable domain is DGGITQSPKYLFRKEGQNVTLSCEQNLNHDAMYWYRQDPGQGLRLIYYSQIVNDFQKGDIAEGYSVSREKKESFPLTVTSAQKNPTAFYLCASSRGQGYVYEQYFGPGTRLTVT.

Ten or more counts support this clone. This chain joins TRBV10-1 and TRBJ2-2; 9 nucleotides match TRBD1. This CDR3 contains 15 residues. Unmatched junction bases numbered 5, after V lost 5 bases and J lost 4 bases. From germline, CDR1 is WNHNN and CDR2 SYGVQD (reference sequence). The CDR3 sequence is CASSLRQGGTGELFF. In nucleotides, the CDR3 is TGCGCCAGCAGTCTTAGACAGGGGGGCACCGGGGAGCTGTTTTTT.